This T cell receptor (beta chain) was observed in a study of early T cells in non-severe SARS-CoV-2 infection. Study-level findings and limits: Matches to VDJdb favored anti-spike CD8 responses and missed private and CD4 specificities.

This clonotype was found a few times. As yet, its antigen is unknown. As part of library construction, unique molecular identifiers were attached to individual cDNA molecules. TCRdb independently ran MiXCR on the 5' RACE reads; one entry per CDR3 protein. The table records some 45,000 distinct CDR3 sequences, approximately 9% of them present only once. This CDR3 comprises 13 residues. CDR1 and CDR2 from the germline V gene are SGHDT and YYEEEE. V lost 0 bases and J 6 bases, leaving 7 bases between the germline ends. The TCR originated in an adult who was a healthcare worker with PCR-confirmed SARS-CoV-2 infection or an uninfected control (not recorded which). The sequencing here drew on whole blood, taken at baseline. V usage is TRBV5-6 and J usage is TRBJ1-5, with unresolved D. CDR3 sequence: CASSLDASQPQHF. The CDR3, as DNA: TGTGCCAGCAGCTTGGATGCCAGTCAGCCCCAGCATTTT. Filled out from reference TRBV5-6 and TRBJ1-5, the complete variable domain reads DAGVTQSPTHLIKTRGQQVTLRCSPKSGHDTVSWYQQALGQGPQFIFQYYEEEERQRGNFPDRFSGHQFPNYSSELNVNALLLGDSALYLCASSLDASQPQHFGDGTRLSIL.